One and the same sample provided the 15 T cell receptor beta chains below, sequenced in a study of cytomegalovirus exposure and HLA in healthy donors. With 60 Vbeta and 13 Jbeta primers, the PCR was carried out. Generated by immunoSEQ multiplex PCR, the TCRdb table keeps only in-frame clones and is missing some. The top ten clones hold 1% to 1.5% of a sample with under 130,000 clones, around 73% of them seen once. Sequencing was performed on PBMCs. These TCRs come from a man aged 30 to 39 in good health and CMV-seronegative.

This clone was seen only a few times. The genes are TRBV11-3 and TRBJ2-7, with 11 bases matching TRBD1. The germline V gene has CDR1 SGHNT and CDR2 YENEEA. The CDR3 sequence is 16 residues long. The junction had 9 bases not matched to a gene; V was cut back by 5 bases and J by 3 bases. CDR3 amino acids: CASSPRGTGGFYEQYF. CDR3 in DNA: TGTGCCAGCAGCCCGAGAGGGACAGGGGGTTTCTACGAGCAGTACTTC.

This rearrangement joins TRBV9 to TRBJ2-1; 7 nucleotides agree with TRBD2. The V and J ends lost 0 bases and 9 bases, in that order; junction bases with no gene match: 9. The CDR3 is 15 amino acids. Looked up from germline, CDR1 is SGDLS and CDR2 is YYNGEE. This CDR3 reads CASSVASGKHTEQFF. The CDR3 nucleotides are TGTGCCAGCAGCGTAGCCAGCGGGAAGCATACTGAGCAGTTCTTC.

In the case of this clone: The junction shows a germline mismatch at one end, possibly a read error. This chain connects TRBV7-7 to TRBJ1-5; D is ambiguous. The CDR3 runs 13 residues. CDR1 and CDR2 from the germline V gene are SSHAT and FNYEAQ (reference sequence). The CDR3 DNA reads TGTGCTAGCAGCTTAGGATTCGGTCAGCCCCAGCATTTT. Protein sequence: CASSLGFGQPQHF.

Notes on this clone: One end of the junction is discordant with germline, which a read error may explain. The chain links TRBV27 to TRBJ2-7, with D perhaps matching TRBD2 (5 bases). Germline CDR1 reads MNHEY; CDR2 reads SMNVEV (reference sequence). The CDR3 is 12 residues long. CDR3 amino acids: CASSRTSYEPYF. CDR3 DNA sequence: TGTGCCAGCAGTCGAACTAGTTACGAGCCGTACTTC.

The chain combines TRBV5-4 with TRBJ2-3; D call uncertain. Trimming removed 3 bases at V and 0 bases at J, with 11 bases between. CDR1 SGHNT and CDR2 YYREEE come from the germline V gene (reference sequence). The CDR3 totals 15 residues. The CDR3 nucleotides are TGTGCCAGCAGCTCGAGTTTTTTGAGCACAGATACGCAGTATTTT. Translated, it gives CASSSSFLSTDTQYF. Variable domain in full (rest from reference TRBV5-4 and TRBJ2-3): ETGVTQSPTHLIKTRGQQVTLRCSSQSGHNTVSWYQQALGQGPQFIFQYYREEENGRGNFPPRFSGLQFPNYSSELNVNALELDDSALYLCASSSSFLSTDTQYFGPGTRLTVL.

The V gene is TRBV28, the J gene TRBJ2-7, with a tentative D call TRBD1 (5 bases). The CDR3 has 14 residues. The ends were cut back, 6 bases at V and 8 bases at J, with 20 bases in the middle. Germline-derived CDR1 and CDR2 are MDHEN and SYDVKM. The DNA of the CDR3 is TGTGCCAGCAGCTCCTTCGGTGGTGGGGCTAAGCAGTACTTC. Its protein product is CASSSFGGGAKQYF.

The chain carries TRBV29-1 and TRBJ2-7; weak D call: TRBD2 (6 bases). Germline V lookup: CDR1 SQVTM, CDR2 ANQGSEA. V was pared by 6 bases and J by 2 bases, with 11 bases between. The CDR3 length is 12 residues. The CDR3 nucleotides are TGCAGCGTGGTCCCGGGGGCCTACGAGCAGTACTTC. The encoded protein is CSVVPGAYEQYF.

The CDR3 nucleotides read TGTGCCAGCAGCCCCCATCCCCAAGATACGCAGTATTTT. This encodes CASSPHPQDTQYF. The chain couples TRBV9 to TRBJ2-3; no reliable D call. CDR1 and CDR2 (germline): SGDLS, YYNGEE. The V and J ends lost 4 bases and 5 bases respectively, with 11 bases between them. This CDR3 has 13 residues.

This rearrangement joins TRBV9 to TRBJ2-3; D gene ambiguous. The germline CDR1 and CDR2 sequences are SGDLS and YYNGEE. This CDR3 has 13 amino acids. The V and J ends lost 2 bases and 1 base respectively, with 5 bases between them. CDR3 coding DNA: TGTGCCAGCAGCGTCTTAGGCACAGATACGCAGTATTTT. Its translation is CASSVLGTDTQYF.

This rearrangement joins TRBV7-2 to TRBJ2-7; 10 bases align to TRBD1. The CDR3 totals 15 residues. V shed 5 bases and J 3 bases; nucleotides not matched to a gene: 7. Germline V lookup: CDR1 SGHTA, CDR2 FQGNSA. The CDR3 region has the DNA TGTGCCAGCAGCAAAACAGGACAGGGGGGCTACGAGCAGTACTTC. The encoded protein is CASSKTGQGGYEQYF.

The chain employs TRBV11-2 and TRBJ1-5; D not resolved. CDR1 is SGHAT and CDR2 is FQNNGV in the germline V gene. CDR3 length: 15 amino acids. Trimming removed 1 base from V and 0 bases from J, with 7 bases in between. CDR3 sequence (DNA): TGTGCCAGCAGCTTAGGGGCAGGTAGCAATCAGCCCCAGCATTTT. Translating gives CASSLGAGSNQPQHF.

V usage is TRBV2 and J usage is TRBJ2-3; the match to TRBD2 covers 8 bases. There are 13 residues in the CDR3. The V gene's germline CDR1 is SNHLY and CDR2 FYNNEI. Unmatched junction bases numbered 7, after V lost 11 bases and J lost 3 bases. This chain's CDR3 is CASWTSTTDTQYF. Here the CDR3 DNA reads TGTGCCTCCTGGACTAGCACTACAGATACGCAGTATTTT.

V and J are TRBV28 and TRBJ2-7; perhaps TRBD1 as D (5 bases). From germline, CDR1 is MDHEN and CDR2 SYDVKM. The CDR3 is 12 amino acids. Trimming shortened V by 3 bases and J by 3 bases, and 6 bases separated the two germline ends. The CDR3 DNA is TGTGCCAGCAGTTTTAGGGGCTACGAGCAGTACTTC. This codes for CASSFRGYEQYF.

The rearrangement links TRBV27 to TRBJ1-4, with TRBD1 identical over 7 bases. The CDR3 spans 20 residues. In germline, CDR1 is MNHEY, CDR2 SMNVEV (reference sequence). With 5 bases clipped from V and 0 bases from J, the junction kept 18 bases outside the gene matches. CDR3 protein: CASSPRPTGMKSSTNEKLFF. The CDR3 DNA sequence: TGTGCCAGCAGTCCGAGGCCGACAGGGATGAAGTCCTCAACTAATGAAAAACTGTTTTTT.

The chain employs TRBV28 and TRBJ1-1, with 7 nucleotides matching TRBD1. This CDR3 region has 13 residues. V shed 5 bases, J shed 4 bases, and the junction held 4 bases outside the gene matches. CDR1 and CDR2 (germline): MDHEN, SYDVKM. The DNA for the CDR3 is TGTGCCAGCAGTGTCAACAGGGGCACTGAAGCTTTCTTT. Translating gives CASSVNRGTEAFF.